Presented here are 20 T cell receptor beta chains from one specimen sequenced in a study of regulatory T cells in long-lasting Graves disease. Through Arm-PCR of CDR3 regions and iRepertoire HTBI primers, TCR beta libraries were built. Each CDR3 protein is one row after TCRdb ran MiXCR on the multiplex PCR reads. The data show fewer than 650,000 distinct CDR3 sequences, 15% to 20% seen once. Time point given: newly diagnosed GD, antithyroid drugs for less than 3 months. RNA from PBMCs was the source of the TCR library. This sample also appeared in a second study, on T cells in Graves' hyperthyroidism and ophthalmopathy.

This material consisted of peripheral blood mononuclear cells (PBMCs), taken at new diagnosis, from a patient treated with antithyroid drugs. The receptors were sampled from a woman under 40 with Graves disease.

This clonotype was picked up many times. The J gene is TRBJ2-7, the V gene TRBV11-2; 10 positions match TRBD2. The germline V gene has CDR1 SGHAT and CDR2 FQNNGV. The CDR3 totals 16 residues. Trimming removed 5 bases from V and 3 bases from J; junction bases left unmatched: 10. CDR3 DNA: TGTGCCAGCAGCCCTAGCCCGGCTAGCGGGAGCTACGAGCAGTACTTC. Its protein product is CASSPSPASGSYEQYF.

This clonotype was counted only a few times. The chain has TRBV28 and TRBJ2-7, with D perhaps given as TRBD1 or TRBD2 (6 bases each). This CDR3 comprises 15 residues. Germline V lookup: CDR1 MDHEN, CDR2 SYDVKM. The V end lost 5 bases, the J end lost 4 bases, and 18 bases lay between the germline ends. The CDR3 is CASSPGDIRGYEQYF. In DNA, the CDR3 is TGTGCCAGCAGTCCGGGGGACATTCGGGGGTACGAGCAGTACTTC.

This clonotype was counted at least ten times. The chain employs TRBV25-1 and TRBJ2-7; no reliable D call. The CDR3 is 12 residues long. The ends were cut back, 4 bases at V and 5 bases at J, with 9 bases in the middle. Looked up from germline, CDR1 is MGHDK and CDR2 is SYGVNS. In DNA form, the CDR3 reads TGTGCCAGCAGTGCCATAAGCGACGAGCAGTACTTC. Protein product: CASSAISDEQYF.

About this clonotype itself: Germline and junction disagree at one end, which may indicate a read error. The chain couples TRBV27 to TRBJ2-2; 16 bases map to TRBD2. Germline values: CDR1 MNHEY, CDR2 SMNVEV (reference sequence). This CDR3 is built from 20 residues. Here the CDR3 DNA reads TGTGCCAGCAGTCCCAAGGGACCGGGACTAGCGGGAGGGCCCCCCGGGGAGCTGTCTTTT. Amino acid sequence: CASSPKGPGLAGGPPGELSF.

Notes on this clonotype: This could be a read error, since a much larger clone is one nucleotide away. The CDR3 nucleotides read TGTGCCAGCACCTCTGCGACTAGCGTTCCAAGCTCCTACAATGAGCAGTTCTTC. This encodes CASTSATSVPSSYNEQFF. This sequence joins TRBV27 and TRBJ2-1; TRBD2 matches at 8 bases. The V gene end was trimmed by 7 bases and the J gene end by 0 bases; junction bases not matched to a gene: 14. Germline V gives CDR1 MNHEY, CDR2 SMNVEV (reference sequence). CDR3 length: 18 residues.

The chain carries TRBV7-9 and TRBJ2-7; either TRBD1 or TRBD2 may supply D (5 bases each). Trimming took 5 bases from V and 0 from J, leaving 20 bases between them. Germline lookup yields CDR1 SEHNR and CDR2 FQNEAQ (reference sequence). The CDR3 runs to 17 residues. The CDR3, as DNA: TGTGCCAGCAGCGTCCTATGGAGAGGGGCCTCCTCCTACGAGCAGTACTTC. Translation: CASSVLWRGASSYEQYF.

In this sample, this clonotype turned up many times. V usage is TRBV27 and J usage is TRBJ1-2; tentative D call: TRBD1 (5 bases). The length of the CDR3 is 14 residues. CDR1 is MNHEY and CDR2 is SMNVEV in the germline V gene (reference sequence). Between the trimmed V and J ends, which lost 2 bases and 7 bases, there was a span of 14 bases. The CDR3 region is CASSLNLGVSGYTF. In DNA form, the CDR3 reads TGTGCCAGCAGTTTAAACCTGGGGGTTAGTGGCTACACCTTC.

Remarks on this clonotype: This could be a read error, since a much larger clone is one nucleotide away. The genes are TRBV12-3 or TRBV12-4 and TRBJ1-1; possibly TRBD1 for D (6 bases). This CDR3 is built from 14 residues. V lost 5 bases, J lost 6 bases, and 16 bases lay in between. CDR3 DNA: TGTGCCAGCAGTCCGAGAAACAGGGAAGCTGAAGCTTTCTTT. Amino acids: CASSPRNREAEAFF.

This clonotype was counted ten times or more. The gene calls are TRBV20-1 and TRBJ2-5; a possible D gene is TRBD1 (6 bases). There are 12 residues in the CDR3. The ends were cut back, 5 bases at V and 2 bases at J, with 9 bases in the middle. Per the germline V gene, CDR1 is DFQATT and CDR2 is SNEGSKA (reference sequence). The CDR3 region is CSASGQQETQYF. Here the CDR3 DNA reads TGCAGTGCTTCTGGACAGCAAGAGACCCAGTACTTC.

The table lists this clonotype with a few counts. The chain couples TRBV5-1 to TRBJ2-3; D uncertain. CDR1 SGHRS and CDR2 YFSETQ come from the germline V gene. The V and J ends lost 4 bases and 2 bases respectively, with 8 bases between them. This CDR3 has 13 amino acids. CDR3 protein: CASSPLHTDTQYF. CDR3 bases: TGCGCCAGCAGCCCCTTACACACAGATACGCAGTATTTT.

This clonotype was seen repeatedly, ten times or more. The chain uses TRBV10-3 and TRBJ2-7; 13 positions match TRBD2. CDR3 length equals 16 residues. From germline, CDR1 is ENHRY and CDR2 SYGVKD. With 4 bases clipped from V and 3 bases from J, the junction kept 6 bases outside the gene matches. CDR3 region: CAISVTTSGRGYEQYF. In DNA, the CDR3 is TGTGCCATCAGTGTTACTACTAGCGGGAGGGGCTACGAGCAGTACTTC.

The V and J genes are TRBV19 and TRBJ2-2, with 11 bases aligning to TRBD2. Germline CDR1 is LNHDA and CDR2 is SQIVND (reference sequence). The V and J ends lost 0 bases and 2 bases, in that order; junction bases with no gene match: 2. The CDR3 loop spans 17 amino acids. For the CDR3, the DNA is TGTGCCAGTAGTATAGATGGGACTAGCGGAAACACCGGGGAGCTGTTTTTT. Its translation is CASSIDGTSGNTGELFF. Full variable domain (remainder filled in from reference TRBV19 and TRBJ2-2): DGGITQSPKYLFRKEGQNVTLSCEQNLNHDAMYWYRQDPGQGLRLIYYSQIVNDFQKGDIAEGYSVSREKKESFPLTVTSAQKNPTAFYLCASSIDGTSGNTGELFFGEGSRLTVL.

This clonotype was recorded at least ten times. The chain couples TRBV7-9 to TRBJ2-7, with 7 nucleotides matching TRBD1. The germline gives CDR1 SEHNR, CDR2 FQNEAQ (reference sequence). This CDR3 region has 14 residues. The V segment lost 5 bases and the J segment 4 bases; nucleotides outside the gene matches: 8. CDR3 coding DNA: TGTGCCAGCAGCCCCCGACAGGGTTTGTACGAGCAGTACTTC. Translation: CASSPRQGLYEQYF.

This clonotype has at least ten counts. This chain uses TRBV7-9 with TRBJ1-2, with 7 positions matching TRBD1. In germline, CDR1 is SEHNR, CDR2 FQNEAQ (reference sequence). After removal of 3 bases from V and 6 bases from J, the junction contained 4 bases not matched to a gene. The CDR3 is 13 amino acids. The CDR3 here is CASSLSTGDGYTF. CDR3 nucleotides: TGTGCCAGCAGCTTGAGCACAGGGGATGGCTACACCTTC.

This clonotype was seen repeatedly, ten times or more. The chain links TRBV12-3 or TRBV12-4 to TRBJ2-1, with unresolved D. The CDR3 length is 13 residues. Trimming cost V 3 bases and J 9 bases, with 12 bases left between them. The CDR3 here is CASSFSTAGEQFF. Here the CDR3 DNA reads TGTGCCAGCAGTTTTTCAACGGCTGGTGAGCAGTTCTTC.

The genes are TRBV12-3 or TRBV12-4 and TRBJ2-3; maybe TRBD1 (6 bases). The CDR3 covers 15 residues. The germline V and J ends were trimmed by 3 bases and 4 bases, with 14 bases remaining between them. CDR3 sequence: CASSFFEGVADTQYF. In nucleotides, the CDR3 is TGTGCCAGCAGTTTCTTTGAGGGGGTTGCAGATACGCAGTATTTT.

This clonotype was seen ten or more times. This chain links TRBV28 with TRBJ2-7; 13 nucleotides match TRBD2. The CDR3 has 15 residues. Germline assignment: CDR1 MDHEN and CDR2 SYDVKM. The junction had 2 bases not matched to a gene; V was cut back by 4 bases and J by 2 bases. As DNA, the CDR3 is TGTGCCAGCAGTTCGGGACTAGCGGGGACCTACGAGCAGTACTTC. Amino acid sequence: CASSSGLAGTYEQYF.

This clonotype was seen many times. The gene calls are TRBV29-1 and TRBJ2-1, with D tentatively TRBD2 (6 bases). This CDR3 has 14 residues. Deletions cut 3 bases from V and 7 bases from J, with 16 bases between. Germline V gives CDR1 SQVTM, CDR2 ANQGSEA. CDR3 DNA sequence: TGCAGCGTTGAGGTTGACGGGAGCCGGAATGAGCAGTTCTTC. Translation gives CSVEVDGSRNEQFF.

This clonotype has a count of ten or more. The chain links TRBV19 to TRBJ2-1; D remains unclear. The CDR3 consists of 19 residues. The germline gives CDR1 LNHDA, CDR2 SQIVND (reference sequence). The V gene lost 1 base and the J gene lost 1 base, with 20 bases spanning the gap. The CDR3 DNA sequence: TGTGCCAGTAGTATAGGTCTTTGGGCGAGGCGCTTTTCCTACAATGAGCAGTTCTTC. Its translation: CASSIGLWARRFSYNEQFF.

This clonotype came up many times. This chain connects TRBV29-1 to TRBJ2-5; 12 nucleotides agree with TRBD2. The CDR3 contains 17 residues. Germline CDR1 reads SQVTM; CDR2 reads ANQGSEA. After removal of 1 base from V and 3 bases from J, the junction contained 9 bases not matched to a gene. In DNA, the CDR3 is TGCAGCGTTGAAGGGGACCGACTAGCGGGAGAAGAAGAGACCCAGTACTTC. The encoded protein is CSVEGDRLAGEEETQYF.